This T cell receptor (beta chain) stems from a study of blood T cells in healthy people across ages. Comments on this clonotype: Antigen unknown.

Germline V gene sequence: CDR1 MNHEY, CDR2 SVGAGI. The ends were cut back, 1 base at V and 4 bases at J, with 15 bases in the middle. The CDR3 loop spans 16 amino acids. Whole-study findings and limits: Fewer expanded clones and more diversity marked long-lived versus aged donors. Changes seen in expanded clonotypes were possibly confounded by donor CMV status left unknown.

A J-beta primer mix and a sample-barcoded 5' primer were used in a second PCR of about 7 to 12 cycles. TCRdb itself ran the 5' RACE reads through MiXCR, one entry per CDR3 protein. Counted here are about 1.5 million distinct CDR3 sequences, 35% to 45% occurring once; the ten biggest clones make up 4%. Sequencing was done on a sample of blood. This sequence was found in a woman between 18 and 29 years old in good health. This chain joins TRBV6-5 and TRBJ2-3; TRBD2 might be the D (7 bases). The CDR3 region is CASSYLSGRGSDTQYF. The CDR3 nucleotides are TGTGCCAGCAGTTACTTGAGTGGGAGGGGGTCAGATACGCAGTATTTT.